One sample yielded the 27 T cell receptor beta chains listed below, sequenced in a study of cytomegalovirus exposure and HLA in healthy donors listed by TCRdb under 2017. The library was generated by the immunoSEQ multiplex PCR assay. A mixture of 60 forward primers for TCR Vbeta segments and 13 reverse primers for TCR Jbeta segments was used in the multiplex PCR. In TCRdb, the immuneACCESS table is reduced to in-frame sequences with V and J assigned. These tables do not hold every clone; where another copy was compared, an unresolved V gene accounts for under half, and the others remain unexplained. For this sample the table gives about 170,000 clones, of which around four fifths were detected only once. Of the sample, approximately 1.2% is held by the ten largest clones. The sequencing input was PBMCs. The receptors were sampled from a boy between 2 and 10 years old in good health and CMV-seronegative.

The chain has TRBV19 and TRBJ2-5; D gene unclear. The CDR3 sequence is 15 residues long. Per germline, CDR1 LNHDA and CDR2 SQIVND (reference sequence). V was cut by 3 bases and J by 5 bases, with 16 bases left in between. The CDR3, as DNA: TGTGCCAGTAGTATTCCCGGTGGTTCTTTCGAGACCCAGTACTTC. It is translated as CASSIPGGSFETQYF.

The sample holds a few counts of this clone. This rearrangement joins TRBV2 to TRBJ2-7, with 15 bases aligning to TRBD2. The CDR3 runs 17 residues. V trimming: 8 bases; J trimming: 0 bases; junction bases outside the gene matches: 8. The V gene's germline CDR1 is SNHLY and CDR2 FYNNEI. This chain's CDR3 is CASAPGLAGGYSYEQYF. DNA of the CDR3: TGTGCCAGCGCGCCGGGACTAGCGGGAGGATACTCCTACGAGCAGTACTTC.

This sequence joins TRBV9 and TRBJ2-1; 7 positions agree with TRBD2. V lost 0 bases, J lost 8 bases, and 11 bases stayed unmatched. In germline, CDR1 is SGDLS, CDR2 YYNGEE. The CDR3 contains 16 residues. CDR3 in amino acids: CASSVDGGSGSDEQFF. As DNA, the CDR3 is TGTGCCAGCAGCGTAGATGGCGGGAGCGGTTCTGATGAGCAGTTCTTC.

The chain carries TRBV7-9 and TRBJ2-1, with D perhaps TRBD1 (6 bases). The ends were cut back, 4 bases at V and 4 bases at J, with 8 bases in the middle. Germline V gene lookup returns CDR1 SEHNR and CDR2 FQNEAQ (reference sequence). The CDR3 runs 13 residues. The CDR3 sequence is CASSWDTYNEQFF. The CDR3 DNA reads TGTGCCAGCAGCTGGGACACGTACAATGAGCAGTTCTTC.

This chain connects TRBV4-3 to TRBJ2-5, with a weak D call TRBD2 (5 bases). Germline V gives CDR1 LGHNA, CDR2 YSLEER. The CDR3 spans 14 residues. The ends were cut back, 2 bases at V and 4 bases at J, with 11 bases in the middle. CDR3: CASSQSWGAETQYF. The CDR3 DNA follows: TGCGCCAGCAGCCAATCATGGGGAGCAGAGACCCAGTACTTC.

The chain couples TRBV14 to TRBJ1-2, with D unclear. Germline V CDR1 and CDR2: SGHDN, FVKESK. There are 13 residues in the CDR3. The V end lost 1 base, the J end lost 7 bases, and 10 bases lay between the germline ends. CDR3 nucleotide sequence: TGTGCCAGCAGCCAAGGGGTCCGGGTTGGCTACACCTTC. The encoded protein is CASSQGVRVGYTF.

The chain combines TRBV7-8 with TRBJ2-5; 7 bases align to TRBD2. After removal of 5 bases from V and 3 bases from J, the junction contained 6 bases not matched to a gene. The CDR3 sequence is 14 residues long. The germline gives CDR1 SGHVS, CDR2 FQNEAQ. The CDR3 DNA reads as TGTGCCAGCAGCCCGAGCGGGGCAAAAGAGACCCAGTACTTC. Its translation is CASSPSGAKETQYF.

The chain joins TRBV19 to TRBJ1-2; the D gene is possibly TRBD1 (5 bases). The ends were cut back, 7 bases at V and 12 bases at J, with 30 bases in the middle. The CDR3 runs 16 residues. Germline V gene sequence: CDR1 LNHDA, CDR2 SQIVND (reference sequence). The CDR3 spells CASKDDHGGTTRGDTF. The CDR3 DNA reads as TGTGCCAGTAAGGACGACCACGGGGGAACCACGCGGGGGGACACCTTC.

V usage is TRBV6-1 and J usage is TRBJ1-1, with 7 nucleotides matching TRBD1. The CDR3 runs 14 residues. Unmatched junction bases numbered 5, after V lost 7 bases and J lost 0 bases. Germline V CDR1 and CDR2: MNHNS, SASEGT. As DNA, the CDR3 is TGTGCCAGCAAGACAGGGACCATGAACACTGAAGCTTTCTTT. It specifies CASKTGTMNTEAFF.

CDR3 DNA sequence: TGCGCCAGCAGTGAACACATGATGGGCACAGATACGCAGTATTTT. Translation gives CASSEHMMGTDTQYF. The chain uses TRBV5-1 and TRBJ2-3; D not certain. The CDR3 contains 15 residues. With 5 bases removed from V and 1 base from J, the gap between germline ends came to 14 bases. The germline V gene encodes CDR1 SGHRS and CDR2 YFSETQ.

The genes are TRBV7-2 and TRBJ1-1, with D possibly matching TRBD1 (6 bases). This CDR3 has 12 amino acids. Germline values: CDR1 SGHTA, CDR2 FQGNSA. Deletions cut 8 bases from V and 1 base from J, with 8 bases between. The DNA of the CDR3 is TGTGCCAGCTCGGACAGGAACACTGAAGCTTTCTTT. Translation: CASSDRNTEAFF.

The chain joins TRBV4-3 to TRBJ1-3, with D possibly being TRBD1 (5 bases). Trimming stripped 0 bases from V and 3 bases from J, with 12 bases between. The CDR3 sequence is 16 residues long. Germline lookup yields CDR1 LGHNA and CDR2 YSLEER. DNA of the CDR3: TGCGCCAGCAGCCAAGATTTAACGGGGGGTGGAAACACCATATATTTT. Translation gives CASSQDLTGGGNTIYF.

J is TRBJ1-4 and V is TRBV7-2; 8 bases are shared with TRBD1. The CDR3 runs to 15 residues. V trimming: 5 bases; J trimming: 5 bases; junction bases outside the gene matches: 7. CDR1 and CDR2 (germline): SGHTA, FQGNSA. This chain's CDR3 is CASSLAGGQNEKLFF. CDR3 nucleotides: TGTGCCAGCAGCCTCGCAGGGGGCCAGAATGAAAAACTGTTTTTT.

In DNA, the CDR3 is TGTGCCAGCAGCTTAGCCCGACAGGGCTCTGGGGCCAACGTCCTGACTTTC. It encodes CASSLARQGSGANVLTF. The J gene is TRBJ2-6, the V gene TRBV7-6; the match to TRBD1 covers 7 bases. Germline lookup yields CDR1 SGHVS and CDR2 FNYEAQ. V lost 0 bases, J lost 0 bases, and 2 bases stayed unmatched. This CDR3 contains 17 residues.

The genes are TRBV4-1 and TRBJ2-3, with 12 nucleotides matching TRBD2. This CDR3 comprises 17 residues. In germline, CDR1 is MGHRA, CDR2 YSYEKL. J gave up 2 bases and V 4 bases, and 7 bases lay outside the gene matches. CDR3 amino acids: CASSRDLAGGNTDTQYF. In DNA form, the CDR3 reads TGCGCCAGCAGCCGTGATCTAGCGGGGGGGAACACAGATACGCAGTATTTT.

This clone occurred once. Likely a read error: the CDR3 ends without its conserved phenylalanine or tryptophan. This CDR3 is CASSANRQFYGYTL. In nucleotides, the CDR3 is TGTGCCAGCAGCGCGAATCGACAGTTCTATGGCTACACCCTC. The V and J genes are TRBV7-2 and TRBJ1-2; tentative D call: TRBD1 (5 bases). Germline loops: CDR1 SGHTA, CDR2 FQGNSA. This CDR3 comprises 14 residues. The V end was cut by 5 bases, the J end by 4 bases, with 14 bases between.

The chain joins TRBV7-9 to TRBJ2-7; D might be TRBD1 (6 bases). The V and J ends lost 5 bases and 2 bases respectively, with 13 bases between them. CDR1 and CDR2 from the germline V gene are SEHNR and FQNEAQ (reference sequence). The CDR3 has 14 residues. CDR3 in amino acids: CASSPEGQTYEQYF. The CDR3 DNA follows: TGTGCCAGCAGCCCAGAAGGACAGACCTACGAGCAGTACTTC.

J is TRBJ2-1 and V is TRBV7-2, with D possibly TRBD2 on 5 matching bases. The germline V gene encodes CDR1 SGHTA and CDR2 FQGNSA. Trimming took off 4 bases at V and 10 bases at J, with 11 bases between the two ends. CDR3 length: 12 amino acids. The CDR3: CASSYTLDEQFF. In DNA form, the CDR3 reads TGTGCCAGCAGCTACACACTAGACGAGCAGTTCTTC.

This clone was counted between two and nine times. The chain employs TRBV29-1 and TRBJ2-1; TRBD2 might be the D (6 bases). Trimming pared 0 bases from V and 2 bases from J, leaving 11 bases between. Germline V gene lookup returns CDR1 SQVTM and CDR2 ANQGSEA. The CDR3 covers 15 residues. The CDR3 sequence is CSVEDRGNPYNEQFF. The DNA for the CDR3 is TGCAGCGTTGAAGATCGGGGGAATCCCTACAATGAGCAGTTCTTC.

V gene TRBV21-1 combines with J gene TRBJ1-5. TRBV21-1 is designated a pseudogene. The length of the CDR3 is 20 residues. The CDR3 region has the DNA TGTGCCAGCAGCAAAGGTGTGGGGTTACACCGGTCCGGGGGCAATCAGCCCCAGCATTTT. This codes for CASSKGVGLHRSGGNQPQHF.

J is TRBJ2-2 and V is TRBV14; 9 bases map to TRBD2. This CDR3 has 15 amino acids. The germline gives CDR1 SGHDN, CDR2 FVKESK. J gave up 5 bases and V 1 base, and 2 bases lay outside the gene matches. CDR3 DNA: TGTGCCAGCAGCCAAGCCCTAGCGGGAACCGGGGAGCTGTTTTTT. Its protein product is CASSQALAGTGELFF.

The J gene is TRBJ2-1, the V gene TRBV5-1; 11 bases map to TRBD2. Germline CDR1 is SGHRS and CDR2 is YFSETQ. The CDR3 is made up of 14 amino acids. Germline trimming cut 0 bases from V and 10 bases from J; bases unmatched to any gene: 3. The CDR3 here is CASSLDPSGGEQFF. DNA for the CDR3: TGCGCCAGCAGCTTGGACCCTAGCGGGGGGGAGCAGTTCTTC.

V gene TRBV29-1 combines with J gene TRBJ1-4; TRBD1 matches at 8 bases. Germline V gene lookup returns CDR1 SQVTM and CDR2 ANQGSEA. V gave up 6 bases and J gave up 5 bases; unmatched junction bases: 5. This CDR3 is built from 13 residues. CDR3 in DNA: TGCAGCGTGCCGGGACAGGAGAATGAAAAACTGTTTTTT. Its translation: CSVPGQENEKLFF.

The V call is TRBV15, the J call TRBJ2-1; 8 nucleotides align to TRBD1. V lost 3 bases to trimming and J lost 8 bases; unmatched junction nucleotides: 21. The CDR3 has 19 residues. Germline CDR1 and CDR2: LNHNV and YYDKDF (reference sequence). CDR3 nucleotide sequence: TGTGCCACCAGCAGTCCTAGAGGCAGGCAGGGGGCCCCCAGGGATGAGCAGTTCTTC. Its protein is CATSSPRGRQGAPRDEQFF. Combining the CDR3 with reference TRBV15 and TRBJ2-1 gives the whole variable domain DAMVIQNPRYQVTQFGKPVTLSCSQTLNHNVMYWYQQKSSQAPKLLFHYYDKDFNNEADTPDNFQSRRPNTSFCFLDIRSPGLGDTAMYLCATSSPRGRQGAPRDEQFFGPGTRLTVL.

V gene TRBV7-9 combines with J gene TRBJ1-2; 7 bases agree with TRBD1. Germline lookup yields CDR1 SEHNR and CDR2 FQNEAQ (reference sequence). V trimming: 11 bases; J trimming: 8 bases; junction bases outside the gene matches: 11. The CDR3 covers 12 residues. The CDR3 here is CAGRQQGKGYTF. CDR3 DNA: TGTGCCGGAAGACAACAGGGGAAGGGCTACACCTTC.

This clone has only one observation. The chain links TRBV6-6 to TRBJ2-1, with 7 bases aligning to TRBD1. From germline, CDR1 is MNHNY and CDR2 SVGAGI (reference sequence). V dropped 6 bases and J dropped 7; count of bases not matched to a gene: 9. The CDR3 is 14 amino acids. The CDR3 DNA sequence: TGTGCCAGCAGGAAGGGGGCATCTGAGAATGAGCAGTTCTTC. Its translation: CASRKGASENEQFF.

This clone was counted a few times. The chain links TRBV9 to TRBJ1-5; no definite D call. The V and J ends lost 0 bases and 6 bases respectively, with 13 bases between them. The CDR3 totals 15 residues. CDR1 and CDR2 from the germline V gene are SGDLS and YYNGEE. CDR3 nucleotides: TGTGCCAGCAGCGTAGATGGAGGGATTGGTCAGCCCCAGCATTTT. Protein product: CASSVDGGIGQPQHF.